This T cell receptor (beta chain) appears in the sequencing data of a study of blood T cell repertoires in COVID-19. Study information: T cells, B-cell-depleted T cells, or PBMCs supplied cDNA or gDNA.

Study members were between about 18 and 95 years old and lived in 24 US regions. The authors' processing: Amplification from reference gene primers served as the basis for estimated nucleated cell counts. Assay: immunoSEQ multiplex PCR; the TCRdb copy retains only in-frame clones and omits some. The V and J calls and clone size are taken from that table; D and trimming were inferred from the DNA. The sample records under 300,000 clones, around 89% being singletons. Sequenced sample: PBMCs or T cells enriched from blood (not recorded which). This receptor was obtained from a man aged 40-49 years who had recovered from COVID-19.

In DNA, the CDR3 is TGTGCCAGCAGCCCCCGGACAGGGGGCCAATCTTTGGGGGAGACCCAGTACTTC. This gives the protein CASSPRTGGQSLGETQYF. The V gene is TRBV9, the J gene TRBJ2-5, with TRBD1 matching over 11 bases. The CDR3 is 18 amino acids. The junction had 16 bases not matched to a gene; V was cut back by 4 bases and J by 5 bases. Germline values: CDR1 SGDLS, CDR2 YYNGEE.